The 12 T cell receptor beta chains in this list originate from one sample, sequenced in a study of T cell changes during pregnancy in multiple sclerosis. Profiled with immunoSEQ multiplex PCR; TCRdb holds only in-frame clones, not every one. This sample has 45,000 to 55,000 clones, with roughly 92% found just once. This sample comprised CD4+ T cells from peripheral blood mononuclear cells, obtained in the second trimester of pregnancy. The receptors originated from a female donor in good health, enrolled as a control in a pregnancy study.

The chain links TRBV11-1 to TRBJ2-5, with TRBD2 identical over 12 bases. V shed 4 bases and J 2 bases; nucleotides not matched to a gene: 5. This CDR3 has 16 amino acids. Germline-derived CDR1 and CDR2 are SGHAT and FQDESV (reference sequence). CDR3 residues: CASSYAGLAGQETQYF. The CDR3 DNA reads TGTGCCAGCAGCTACGCCGGACTAGCGGGACAAGAGACCCAGTACTTC.

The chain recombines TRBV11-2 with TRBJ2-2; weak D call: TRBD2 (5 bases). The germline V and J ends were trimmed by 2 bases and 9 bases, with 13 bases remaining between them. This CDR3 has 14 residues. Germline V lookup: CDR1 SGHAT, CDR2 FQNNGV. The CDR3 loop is CASSLSGIFRELFF. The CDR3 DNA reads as TGTGCCAGCAGCTTATCGGGAATTTTCCGGGAGCTGTTTTTT.

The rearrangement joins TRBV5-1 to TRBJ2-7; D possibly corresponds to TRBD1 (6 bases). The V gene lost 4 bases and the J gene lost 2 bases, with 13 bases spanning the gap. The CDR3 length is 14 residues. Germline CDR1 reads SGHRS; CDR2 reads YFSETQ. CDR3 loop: CASSTGTIPYEQYF. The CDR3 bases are TGCGCCAGCAGCACCGGGACAATCCCCTACGAGCAGTACTTC.

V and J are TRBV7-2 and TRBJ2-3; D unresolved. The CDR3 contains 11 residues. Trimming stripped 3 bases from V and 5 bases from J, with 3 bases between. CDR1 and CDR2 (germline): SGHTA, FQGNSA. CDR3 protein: CASSFKDTQYF. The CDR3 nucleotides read TGTGCCAGCAGCTTTAAAGATACGCAGTATTTT.

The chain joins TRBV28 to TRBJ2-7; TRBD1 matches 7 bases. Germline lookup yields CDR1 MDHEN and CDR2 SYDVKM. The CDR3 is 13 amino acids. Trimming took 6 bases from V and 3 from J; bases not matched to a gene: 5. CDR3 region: CASSRQGGYEQYF. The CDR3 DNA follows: TGTGCCAGCAGCCGACAGGGCGGCTACGAGCAGTACTTC.

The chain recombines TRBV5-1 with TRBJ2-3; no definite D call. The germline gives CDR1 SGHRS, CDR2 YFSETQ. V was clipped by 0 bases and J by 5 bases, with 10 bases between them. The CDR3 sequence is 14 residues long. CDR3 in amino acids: CASSLAVPQDTQYF. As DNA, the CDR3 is TGCGCCAGCAGCTTGGCCGTGCCACAAGATACGCAGTATTTT.

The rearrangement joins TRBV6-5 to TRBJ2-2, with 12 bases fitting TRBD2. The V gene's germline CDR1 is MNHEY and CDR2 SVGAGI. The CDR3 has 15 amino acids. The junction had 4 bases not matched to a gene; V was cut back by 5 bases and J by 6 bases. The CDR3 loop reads CASSLAGGVAGELFF. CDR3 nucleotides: TGTGCCAGCAGTCTAGCGGGGGGGGTCGCCGGGGAGCTGTTTTTT.

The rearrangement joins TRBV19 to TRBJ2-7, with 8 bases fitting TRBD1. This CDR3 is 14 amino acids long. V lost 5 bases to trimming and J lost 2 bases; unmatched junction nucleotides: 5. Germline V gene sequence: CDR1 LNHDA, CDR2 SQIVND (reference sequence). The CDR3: CASSWGTGPYEQYF. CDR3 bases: TGTGCCAGTAGTTGGGGGACAGGTCCCTACGAGCAGTACTTC.

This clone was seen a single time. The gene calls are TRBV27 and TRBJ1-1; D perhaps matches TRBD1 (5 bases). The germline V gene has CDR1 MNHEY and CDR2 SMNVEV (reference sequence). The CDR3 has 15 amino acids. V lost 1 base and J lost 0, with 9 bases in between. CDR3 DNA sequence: TGTGCCAGCAGTTTATATGGGGCGATGAACACTGAAGCTTTCTTT. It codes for CASSLYGAMNTEAFF.

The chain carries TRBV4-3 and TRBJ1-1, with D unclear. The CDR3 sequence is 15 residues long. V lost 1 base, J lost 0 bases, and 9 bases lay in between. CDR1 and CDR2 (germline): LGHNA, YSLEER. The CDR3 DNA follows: TGCGCCAGCAGCCAAGGGGCGACACTGAACACTGAAGCTTTCTTT. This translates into CASSQGATLNTEAFF.

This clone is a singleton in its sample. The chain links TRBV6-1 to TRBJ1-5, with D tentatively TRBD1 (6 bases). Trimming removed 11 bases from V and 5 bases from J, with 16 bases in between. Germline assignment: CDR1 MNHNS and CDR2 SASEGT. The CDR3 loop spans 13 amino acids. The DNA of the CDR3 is TGTGCCGGTCAGGGGAGTTCCTATCAGCCCCAGCATTTT. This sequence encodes CAGQGSSYQPQHF.

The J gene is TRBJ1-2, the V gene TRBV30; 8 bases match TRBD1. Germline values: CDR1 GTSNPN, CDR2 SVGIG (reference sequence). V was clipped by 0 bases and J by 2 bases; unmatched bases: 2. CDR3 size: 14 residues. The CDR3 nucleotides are TGTGCCTGGAGTGTACACAGGGGGAACTATGGCTACACCTTC. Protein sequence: CAWSVHRGNYGYTF.